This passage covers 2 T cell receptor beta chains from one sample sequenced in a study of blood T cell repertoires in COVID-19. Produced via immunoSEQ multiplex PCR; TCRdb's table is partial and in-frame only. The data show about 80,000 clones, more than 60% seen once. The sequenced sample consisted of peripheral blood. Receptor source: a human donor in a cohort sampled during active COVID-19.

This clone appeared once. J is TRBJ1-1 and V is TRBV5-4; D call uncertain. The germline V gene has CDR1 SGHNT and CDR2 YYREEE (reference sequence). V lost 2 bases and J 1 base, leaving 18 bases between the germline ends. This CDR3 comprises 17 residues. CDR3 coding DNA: TGTGCCAGCAGCTTCGGAAGGGAGATCCACCCGAACACTGAAGCTTTCTTT. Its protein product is CASSFGREIHPNTEAFF.

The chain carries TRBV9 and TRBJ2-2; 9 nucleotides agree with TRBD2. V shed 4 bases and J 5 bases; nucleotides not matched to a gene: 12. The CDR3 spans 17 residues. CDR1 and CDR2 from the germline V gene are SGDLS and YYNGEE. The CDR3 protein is CASSPHGAGGGTGELFF. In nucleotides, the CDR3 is TGTGCCAGCAGCCCACACGGGGCGGGAGGGGGAACCGGGGAGCTGTTTTTT.